These T cell receptor beta chains were read from a single sample in a study of vaccination effects on CD4 cells after COVID-19. These TCRs' antigens remain unknown. Repertoires were generated with immunoSEQ multiplex PCR, while TCRdb's copy carries only in-frame clones and drops some. The sample has tens of thousands of clones; approximately 79% are singletons. Material: CD4+ T cells from PBMCs cultured with HCoV-NL63 spike peptides, obtained before COVID-19 vaccination. The receptor set was obtained from a human donor who received a COVID-19 vaccine. CDR3s include the opening cysteine and the closing phenylalanine or tryptophan. Fields, in order: V gene, clone size, D gene, J gene, CDR3 protein, CDR3 DNA. A D gene is named only where the DNA matches it firmly. Clone size is not always given. Where it is, it says once, few, many or a class for expanded clones.

>TRBV24-1|few|NA|TRBJ1-1
CATSGGGYTEAFF
TGTGCCACCAGTGGGGGAGGTTACACTGAAGCTTTCTTT
>TRBV9|NA|NA|TRBJ1-5
CASSTEGSGQPQHF
TGTGCCAGCAGCACCGAGGGGTCAGGTCAGCCCCAGCATTTT
>TRBV5-6|once|NA|TRBJ1-3
CASSRRTSSGNTIYF
TGTGCCAGCAGCCGTCGGACAAGCTCTGGAAACACCATATATTTT
>TRBV5-6|NA|TRBD1|TRBJ1-2
CASSFRTGENGYTF
TGTGCCAGCAGCTTCCGGACAGGGGAGAATGGCTACACCTTC
>TRBV9|few|NA|TRBJ1-2
CASSVVNYGYTF
TGTGCCAGCAGCGTAGTTAACTATGGCTACACCTTC
>TRBV5-1|NA|TRBD1|TRBJ2-1
CASSSPRDREDEQFF
TGCGCCAGCAGCTCGCCCCGGGACAGGGAAGATGAGCAGTTCTTC
>TRBV28|NA|TRBD1|TRBJ2-2
CASRPSGDRGIRELFF
TGTGCCAGCAGACCTAGTGGGGACAGGGGAATCAGGGAGCTGTTTTTT
>TRBV5-1|NA|NA|TRBJ2-3
CASSLKRVDTQYF
TGCGCCAGCAGCTTGAAGAGGGTAGATACGCAGTATTTT
>TRBV18|NA|NA|TRBJ2-2
CASSPPDRATGELFF
TGTGCCAGCTCACCGCCGGACAGAGCGACCGGGGAGCTGTTTTTT
>TRBV18|NA|NA|TRBJ1-1
CASSQQGNVAFF
TGTGCCAGCTCACAACAGGGTAATGTGGCTTTCTTT
>TRBV28|NA|NA|TRBJ2-1
CASLGHMGSYNEQFF
TGTGCCAGTTTGGGTCACATGGGCTCCTACAATGAGCAGTTCTTC
>TRBV7-2|NA|TRBD2|TRBJ2-3
CASSQTSGDLYTQYF
TGTGCCAGCAGCCAGACTAGCGGTGACCTCTATACGCAGTATTTT
>TRBV7-9|few|NA|TRBJ2-6
CASSSPGANVLTF
TGTGCCAGCAGCTCGCCCGGGGCCAACGTCCTGACTTTC
>TRBV12-3/TRBV12-4|NA|NA|TRBJ2-5
CASSLLLETQYF
TGTGCCAGCAGTTTGCTGCTGGAGACCCAGTACTTC
>TRBV19|NA|NA|TRBJ1-5
CASTGRGSSNQPQHF
TGTGCCAGTACGGGCAGGGGAAGTAGCAATCAGCCCCAGCATTTT
>TRBV5-1|NA|TRBD2|TRBJ2-2
CASSLSASGGPGFTGELFF
TGCGCCAGCAGCTTGTCGGCTAGCGGGGGGCCAGGATTTACTGGGGAGCTGTTTTTT
>TRBV4-1|NA|NA|TRBJ2-4
CASSRGGLVLAKNIQYF
TGCGCCAGCAGCCGAGGAGGACTGGTATTAGCCAAAAACATTCAGTACTTC
>TRBV7-2|few|NA|TRBJ1-3
CASSLRTFSGNTIYF
TGTGCCAGCAGCTTAAGGACCTTCTCTGGAAACACCATATATTTT
>TRBV7-3|NA|TRBD2|TRBJ2-1
CASSLTSGGEYEQFF
TGTGCCAGCAGCTTAACTAGCGGGGGGGAGTATGAGCAGTTCTTC
>TRBV29-1|NA|NA|TRBJ2-4
CSVITGSGIQYF
TGCAGCGTTATAACAGGGAGCGGAATTCAGTACTTC
>TRBV29-1|NA|NA|TRBJ1-1
CSVAKGGTEAFF
TGCAGCGTAGCTAAGGGTGGCACTGAAGCTTTCTTT
>TRBV24-1|NA|NA|TRBJ2-3
CATSDTGSPFTDTQYF
TGTGCCACCAGTGATACCGGGTCTCCCTTCACAGATACGCAGTATTTT
>TRBV6-5|NA|NA|TRBJ1-1
CASTQTQGNTEAFF
TGTGCCAGCACCCAAACTCAGGGGAACACTGAAGCTTTCTTT
>TRBV6-5|NA|TRBD1|TRBJ2-5
CASRLGTGEETQYF
TGTGCCAGCCGATTAGGGACAGGGGAGGAGACCCAGTACTTC
>TRBV7-8|NA|NA|TRBJ2-3
CASRGQGTDTQYF
TGTGCCAGCAGAGGGCAGGGCACAGATACGCAGTATTTT
>TRBV7-8|NA|NA|TRBJ1-5
CASSSWDGRNQPQHF
TGTGCCAGCAGCTCGTGGGACGGTCGCAATCAGCCCCAGCATTTT
>TRBV7-8|few|NA|TRBJ1-5
CASSSDFRAYQPQHF
TGTGCCAGCAGCTCCGATTTTAGGGCGTATCAGCCCCAGCATTTT
>TRBV7-8|few|NA|TRBJ1-3
CASSSGLGNTIYF
TGTGCCAGCAGCTCGGGACTTGGAAACACCATATATTTT
>TRBV18|once|NA|TRBJ1-2
CASSPEGGGGLRGYTF
TGTGCCAGCTCACCAGAAGGCGGAGGGGGACTAAGGGGCTACACCTTC
>TRBV7-2|NA|TRBD2|TRBJ2-3
CASSLDHSGGQYF
TGTGCCAGCAGCTTAGATCACAGCGGGGGGCAGTATTTT